The rows below give T cell receptor beta chains drawn from one sample of a study of shared T cell receptors in the human thymus. Method: immunoSEQ multiplex PCR; TCRdb's copy keeps in-frame clones and lacks some. The repertoire holds approximately 490,000 clones, with approximately 80% as singletons. The sample also formed part of further work on human thymus T cells.

The source material was thymocytes. All receptors derive from a boy less than two years old with a congenital heart defect. The CDR3 runs from the conserved cysteine through the conserved F or W. The D gene is left open where the match is weak. Size is stated for part of the rows, as once, few or many counts, or as a class when the clone is expanded.

>TRBJ2-1|TRBV6-5|NA|NA
CASSYSVASDNNEQFF
TGTGCCAGCAGTTACTCCGTGGCTAGCGATAACAATGAGCAGTTCTTC
>TRBJ2-1|TRBV7-9|TRBD2|once
CASSPGLAEYNEQFF
TGTGCCAGCAGCCCGGGACTAGCGGAGTACAATGAGCAGTTCTTC
>TRBJ2-3|TRBV9|NA|NA
CASSVHGTPDPQYF
TGTGCCAGCAGCGTTCATGGGACTCCAGACCCGCAGTATTTT
>TRBJ2-5|TRBV13|TRBD1|NA
CASSQYRGTLGTLGGETQYF
TGTGCCAGCAGCCAATACAGGGGGACGCTTGGCACTTTGGGGGGAGAGACCCAGTACTTC
>TRBJ2-3|TRBV7-6|TRBD2|NA
CASSLAGLAGGPGDTQYF
TGTGCCAGCAGCTTAGCTGGACTAGCGGGAGGGCCTGGAGATACGCAGTATTTT
>TRBJ1-1|TRBV5-6|NA|NA
CASSLWATDPFF
TGTGCCAGCAGCTTGTGGGCCACCGACCCTTTCTTT
>TRBJ1-5|TRBV7-8|TRBD1|NA
CASSLAGTGGRNQPQHF
TGTGCCAGCAGCTTAGCGGGCACAGGGGGACGCAATCAGCCCCAGCATTTT
>TRBJ2-7|TRBV11-1|NA|NA
CASSWRTGTPGREQYF
TGTGCCAGCAGCTGGAGGACCGGGACACCGGGTAGGGAGCAGTACTTC
>TRBJ2-5|TRBV10-1|TRBD2|NA
CASSGGKGLAGDKEDTQYF
TGCGCCAGCAGTGGGGGAAAGGGACTAGCGGGAGATAAAGAGGACACCCAGTACTTC
>TRBJ1-1|TRBV5-1|TRBD1|NA
CASSLDDRGLSGEAFF
TGCGCCAGCAGCTTGGACGACAGGGGGCTATCGGGGGAAGCTTTCTTT
>TRBJ2-7|TRBV7-2|TRBD2|few
CASSSPLRESNYEQYF
TGTGCCAGCAGCTCCCCCTTGCGGGAGTCAAACTACGAGCAGTACTTC
>TRBJ2-1|TRBV4-1|NA|few
CASSQDFTDRASVNEQFF
TGCGCCAGCAGCCAAGATTTTACGGACAGAGCCTCGGTCAATGAGCAGTTCTTC
>TRBJ2-3|TRBV5-4|NA|NA
CASRKEGGRARTDTQYF
TGTGCCAGCAGAAAGGAGGGGGGGAGGGCCCGGACAGATACGCAGTATTTT
>TRBJ2-7|TRBV7-6|TRBD2|once
CASSLLAGEGEQYF
TGTGCCAGCAGCTTACTAGCGGGAGAGGGTGAGCAGTACTTC
>TRBJ2-3|TRBV30|TRBD2|NA
CAWSVPPALRLAADTQYF
TGTGCCTGGAGTGTCCCCCCCGCCCTCCGTCTAGCGGCAGATACGCAGTATTTT
>TRBJ2-7|TRBV10-3|NA|few
CAISESCIHEQYF
TGTGCCATCAGTGAGTCGTGTATCCACGAGCAGTACTTC
>TRBJ1-2|TRBV7-9|NA|few
CASSSSRGVGYGYTF
TGTGCCAGCAGCTCCTCGCGGGGGGTTGGCTATGGCTACACCTTC
>TRBJ2-4|TRBV4-3|NA|NA
CASSPTLGGVAKNIQYF
TGCGCCAGCAGCCCGACGTTAGGGGGAGTTGCCAAAAACATTCAGTACTTC
>TRBJ2-1|TRBV18|TRBD2|NA
CASSPSSGRRYNEQFF
TGTGCCAGCTCACCCTCCAGCGGGAGGAGATACAATGAGCAGTTCTTC
>TRBJ2-3|TRBV27|NA|NA
CASSSRQGGGPDTQYF
TGTGCCAGCAGTTCGCGACAGGGAGGAGGACCAGATACGCAGTATTTT
>TRBJ1-1|TRBV29-1|NA|NA
CSVEGIRGFNTEAFF
TGCAGCGTTGAAGGTATCCGCGGGTTTAACACTGAAGCTTTCTTT
>TRBJ2-1|TRBV9|NA|NA
CASSVAEGSYNEQFF
TGTGCCAGCAGCGTAGCGGAGGGGTCCTACAATGAGCAGTTCTTC
>TRBJ2-1|TRBV5-1|TRBD2|NA
CASSCPGTSGRGNEQFF
TGCGCCAGCAGCTGTCCCGGGACTAGCGGGAGAGGCAATGAGCAGTTCTTC
>TRBJ2-7|TRBV19|TRBD2|NA
CASRSSGIRSGEQYF
TGTGCCAGTAGAAGTAGCGGGATAAGGTCGGGGGAGCAGTACTTC
>TRBJ2-7|TRBV30|TRBD1|NA
CAWSVGTVSYEQYF
TGTGCCTGGAGTGTAGGGACAGTCTCCTACGAGCAGTACTTC
>TRBJ2-1|TRBV14|NA|NA
CASSQTNPRHSEQFF
TGTGCCAGCAGCCAGACCAATCCCCGACATTCTGAGCAGTTCTTC
>TRBJ1-5|TRBV7-8|TRBD1|NA
CASSLGQGGQPQHF
TGTGCCAGCAGCTTAGGACAGGGAGGCCAGCCCCAGCATTTT
>TRBJ1-1|TRBV4-3|NA|NA
CASSPLGGGLDTEAFF
TGCGCCAGCAGCCCGCTGGGAGGGGGTTTGGACACTGAAGCTTTCTTT
>TRBJ2-7|TRBV6-5|NA|once
CASRGVHEQYF
TGTGCCAGCAGGGGCGTGCACGAGCAGTACTTC
>TRBJ1-5|TRBV27|NA|NA
CASSPTTGPQHF
TGTGCCAGCAGTCCTACGACAGGGCCCCAGCATTTT
>TRBJ2-2|TRBV5-1|TRBD2|NA
CASSLGPGVAGRTGELFF
TGCGCCAGCAGCTTGGGGCCCGGGGTAGCGGGAAGGACCGGGGAGCTGTTTTTT
>TRBJ1-3|TRBV9|TRBD1|NA
CASSPHRGLSSGNTIYF
TGTGCCAGCAGCCCTCACAGGGGCCTCTCCTCTGGAAACACCATATATTTT
>TRBJ2-7|TRBV4-2|NA|NA
CASSQGRGSRNEQYF
TGTGCCAGCAGCCAAGGGCGAGGGAGTCGGAACGAGCAGTACTTC
>TRBJ2-1|TRBV29-1|NA|NA
CSITREGYANEQFF
TGCAGCATCACCAGGGAAGGATATGCGAATGAGCAGTTCTTC
>TRBJ2-2|TRBV4-1|NA|NA
CASSQVGRENTGELFF
TGCGCCAGCAGCCAAGTGGGGCGGGAGAACACCGGGGAGCTGTTTTTT
>TRBJ2-7|TRBV7-2|NA|NA
CASSLGGGTYEQYF
TGTGCCAGCAGCTTAGGGGGCGGAACCTACGAGCAGTACTTC
>TRBJ1-5|TRBV4-1|NA|NA
CASSPGFLRFSNQPQHF
TGCGCCAGCAGCCCCGGGTTTTTACGATTTAGCAATCAGCCCCAGCATTTT
>TRBJ2-3|TRBV4-2|NA|NA
CASSRGEPDTQYF
TGTGCCAGCAGCCGGGGGGAGCCGGATACGCAGTATTTT
>TRBJ2-7|TRBV18|TRBD2|NA
CASSPLAGDPPEQYF
TGTGCCAGCTCACCCTTAGCGGGAGATCCCCCCGAGCAGTACTTC
>TRBJ1-5|TRBV10-2|TRBD1|NA
CATRTGVNQPQHF
TGCGCCACCCGGACAGGAGTTAATCAGCCCCAGCATTTT
>TRBJ2-7|TRBV11-3|TRBD2|NA
CASSPPTGRERSYEQYF
TGTGCCAGCAGCCCGCCGACTGGGCGGGAGAGGTCCTACGAGCAGTACTTC